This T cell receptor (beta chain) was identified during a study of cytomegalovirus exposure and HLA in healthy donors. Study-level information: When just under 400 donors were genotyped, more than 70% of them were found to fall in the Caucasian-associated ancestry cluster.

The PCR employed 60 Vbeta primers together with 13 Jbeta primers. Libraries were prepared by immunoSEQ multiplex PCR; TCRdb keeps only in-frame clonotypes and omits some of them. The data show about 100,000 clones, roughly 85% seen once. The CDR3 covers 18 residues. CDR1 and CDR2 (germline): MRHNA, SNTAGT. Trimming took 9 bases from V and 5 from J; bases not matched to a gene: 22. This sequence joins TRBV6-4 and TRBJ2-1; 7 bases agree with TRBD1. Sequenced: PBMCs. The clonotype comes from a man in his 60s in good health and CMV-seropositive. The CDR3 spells CARETGTGPETHDNEQFF. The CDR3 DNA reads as TGTGCCAGGGAGACAGGGACGGGGCCCGAAACACACGACAATGAGCAGTTCTTC.